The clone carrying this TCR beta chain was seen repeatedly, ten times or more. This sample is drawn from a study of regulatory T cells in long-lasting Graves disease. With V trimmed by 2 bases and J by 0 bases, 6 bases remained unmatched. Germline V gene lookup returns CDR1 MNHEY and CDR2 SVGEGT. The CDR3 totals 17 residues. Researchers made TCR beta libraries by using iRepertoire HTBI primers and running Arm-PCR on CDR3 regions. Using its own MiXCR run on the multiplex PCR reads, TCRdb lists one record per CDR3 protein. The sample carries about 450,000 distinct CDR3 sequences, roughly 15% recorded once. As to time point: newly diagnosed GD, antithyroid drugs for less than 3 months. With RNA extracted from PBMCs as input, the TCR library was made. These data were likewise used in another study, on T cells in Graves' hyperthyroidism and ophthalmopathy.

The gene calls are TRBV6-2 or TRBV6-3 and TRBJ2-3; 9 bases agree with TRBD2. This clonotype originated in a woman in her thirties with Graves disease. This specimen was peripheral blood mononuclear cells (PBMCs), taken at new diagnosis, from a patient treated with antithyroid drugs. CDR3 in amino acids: CASSYARTSASTDTQYF. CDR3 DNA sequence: TGTGCCAGCAGTTACGCCCGGACTAGCGCCAGCACAGATACGCAGTATTTT.